This T cell receptor beta chain was sequenced during a study of T-cell reconstitution after alpha-beta-depleted transplantation in children. A TCRbeta library incorporating unique molecular identifiers was prepared. TCRdb processed the PCR reads anew with MiXCR; each CDR3 protein has one entry. Of around 200,000 distinct CDR3 sequences in the sample, under 20% were seen once. General study results and limits: Surviving recipient T cells and thymic progenitors underlay high day-60 TCRbeta diversity in some patients.

The CDR3 covers 13 residues. Germline assignment: CDR1 SNHLY and CDR2 FYNNEI. V lost 7 bases, J lost 2 bases, and 11 bases lay in between. In regard to this clonotype: Antigen specificity is unknown.

The sequence derives from a male patient aged 2-10 years who had a stem cell transplant for acute lymphoblastic leukemia, so the T cells may come from the graft donor. The material was PBMCs, mostly from graft donor cells, obtained 360 days after TCRalphabeta/CD19-depleted stem cell transplant. This chain uses TRBV2 with TRBJ2-5; D remains ambiguous. In nucleotides, the CDR3 is TGTGCCAGCAAGGCATCTGAGCAAGAGACCCAGTACTTC. Encoded protein: CASKASEQETQYF.